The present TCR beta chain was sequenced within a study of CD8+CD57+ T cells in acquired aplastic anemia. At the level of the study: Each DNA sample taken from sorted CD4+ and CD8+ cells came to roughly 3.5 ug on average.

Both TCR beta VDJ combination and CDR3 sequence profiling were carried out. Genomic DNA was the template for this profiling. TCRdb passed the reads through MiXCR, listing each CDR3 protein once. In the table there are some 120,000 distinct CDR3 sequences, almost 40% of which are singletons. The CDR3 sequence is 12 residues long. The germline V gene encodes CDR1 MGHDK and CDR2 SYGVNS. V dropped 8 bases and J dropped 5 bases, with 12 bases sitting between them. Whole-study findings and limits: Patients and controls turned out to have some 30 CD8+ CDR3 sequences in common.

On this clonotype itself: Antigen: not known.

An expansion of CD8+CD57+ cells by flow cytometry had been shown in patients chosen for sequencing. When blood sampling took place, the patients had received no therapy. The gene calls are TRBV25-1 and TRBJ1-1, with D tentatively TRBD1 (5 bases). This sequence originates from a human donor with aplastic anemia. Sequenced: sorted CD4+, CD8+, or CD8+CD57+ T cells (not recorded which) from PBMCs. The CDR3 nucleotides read TGTGCCAGCTGGGGCCGGTTGACTGAAGCTTTCTTT. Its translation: CASWGRLTEAFF.